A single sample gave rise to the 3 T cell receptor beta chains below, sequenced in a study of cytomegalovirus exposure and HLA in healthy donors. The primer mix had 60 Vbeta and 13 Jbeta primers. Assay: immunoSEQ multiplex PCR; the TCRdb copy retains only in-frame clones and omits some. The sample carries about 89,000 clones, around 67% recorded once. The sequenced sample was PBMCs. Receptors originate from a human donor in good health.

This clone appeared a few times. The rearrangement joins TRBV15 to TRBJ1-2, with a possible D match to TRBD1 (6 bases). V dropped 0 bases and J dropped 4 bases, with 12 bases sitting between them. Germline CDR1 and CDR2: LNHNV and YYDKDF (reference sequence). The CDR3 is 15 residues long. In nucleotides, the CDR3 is TGTGCCACCAGCAGAGATAACGGGGGGCGCTATGGCTACACCTTC. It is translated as CATSRDNGGRYGYTF.

The CDR3 here is CASSDLTSASYNEQFF. CDR3 sequence (DNA): TGTGCCAGCAGTGACTTGACTAGCGCTTCCTACAATGAGCAGTTCTTC. The gene calls are TRBV2 and TRBJ2-1; 8 positions agree with TRBD2. The CDR3 is 16 amino acids. The germline gives CDR1 SNHLY, CDR2 FYNNEI. Losses at the gene ends were 3 bases for V and 1 base for J; bases not matched to a gene: 5.

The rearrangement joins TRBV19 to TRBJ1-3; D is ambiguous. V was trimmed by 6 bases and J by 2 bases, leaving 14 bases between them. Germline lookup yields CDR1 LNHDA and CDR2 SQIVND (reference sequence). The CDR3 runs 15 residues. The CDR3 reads CASSIPQRTGNTIYF. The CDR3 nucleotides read TGTGCCAGTAGCATCCCTCAGCGAACTGGAAACACCATATATTTT.